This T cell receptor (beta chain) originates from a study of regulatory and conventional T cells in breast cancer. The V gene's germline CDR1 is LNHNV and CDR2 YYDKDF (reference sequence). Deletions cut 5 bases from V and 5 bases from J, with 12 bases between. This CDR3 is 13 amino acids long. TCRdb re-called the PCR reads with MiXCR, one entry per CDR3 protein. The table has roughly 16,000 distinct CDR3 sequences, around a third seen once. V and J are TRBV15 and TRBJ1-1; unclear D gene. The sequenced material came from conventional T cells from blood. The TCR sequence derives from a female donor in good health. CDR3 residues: CATSSRTGTEAFF. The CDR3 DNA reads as TGTGCCACCAGCTCCCGGACTGGGACTGAAGCTTTCTTT.